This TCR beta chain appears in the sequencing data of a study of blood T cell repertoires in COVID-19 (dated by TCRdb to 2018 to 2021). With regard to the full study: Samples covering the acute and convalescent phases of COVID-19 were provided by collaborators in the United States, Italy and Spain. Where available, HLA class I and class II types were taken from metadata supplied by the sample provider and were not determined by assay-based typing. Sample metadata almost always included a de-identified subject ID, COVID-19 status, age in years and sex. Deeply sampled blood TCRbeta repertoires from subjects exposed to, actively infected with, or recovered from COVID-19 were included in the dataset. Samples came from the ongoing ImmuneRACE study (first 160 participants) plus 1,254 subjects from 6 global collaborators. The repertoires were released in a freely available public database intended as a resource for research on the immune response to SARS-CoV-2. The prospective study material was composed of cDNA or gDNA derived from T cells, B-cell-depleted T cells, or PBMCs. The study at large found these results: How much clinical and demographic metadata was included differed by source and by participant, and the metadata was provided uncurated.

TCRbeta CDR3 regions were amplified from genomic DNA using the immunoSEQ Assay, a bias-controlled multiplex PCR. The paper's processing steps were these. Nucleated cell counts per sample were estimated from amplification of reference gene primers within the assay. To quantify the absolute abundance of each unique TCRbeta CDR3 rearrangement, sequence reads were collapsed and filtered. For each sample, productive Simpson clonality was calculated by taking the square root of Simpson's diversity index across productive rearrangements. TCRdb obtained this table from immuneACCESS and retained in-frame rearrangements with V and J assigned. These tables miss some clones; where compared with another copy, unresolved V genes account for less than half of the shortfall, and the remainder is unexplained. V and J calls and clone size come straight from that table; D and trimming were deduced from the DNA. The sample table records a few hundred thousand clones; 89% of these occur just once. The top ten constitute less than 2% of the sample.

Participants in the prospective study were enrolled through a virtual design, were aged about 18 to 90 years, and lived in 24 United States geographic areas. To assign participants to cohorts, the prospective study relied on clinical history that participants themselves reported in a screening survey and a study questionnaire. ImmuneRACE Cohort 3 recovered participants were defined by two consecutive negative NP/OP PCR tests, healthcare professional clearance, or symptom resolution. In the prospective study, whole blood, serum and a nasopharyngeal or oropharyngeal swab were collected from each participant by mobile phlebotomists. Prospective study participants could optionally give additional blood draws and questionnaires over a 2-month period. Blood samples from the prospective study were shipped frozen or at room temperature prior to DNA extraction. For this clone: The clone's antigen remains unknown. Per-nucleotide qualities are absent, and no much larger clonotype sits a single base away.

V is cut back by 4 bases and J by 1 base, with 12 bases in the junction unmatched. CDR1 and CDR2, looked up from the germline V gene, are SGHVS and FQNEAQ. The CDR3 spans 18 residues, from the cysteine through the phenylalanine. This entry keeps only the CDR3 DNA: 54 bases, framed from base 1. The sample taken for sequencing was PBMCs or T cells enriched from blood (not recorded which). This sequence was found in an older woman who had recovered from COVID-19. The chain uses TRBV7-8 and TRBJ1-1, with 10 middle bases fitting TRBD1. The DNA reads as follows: TGTGCCAGCAGCTCAAGTCCCGGGACAGGGGATCCGAACACTGAAGCTTTCTTT. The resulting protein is CASSSSPGTGDPNTEAFF.